Below are 19 T cell receptor beta chains sequenced from a single sample in a study of vaccination effects on CD4 cells after COVID-19. Antigen-specific CD4+ T cells were expanded (with viral peptide pools) by the ViraFEST assay ahead of sequencing. Cells that had been cultured for 10 days were the source of isolated CD4+ T cells. The cohort was immunized with two doses of either the BNT162b2 or mRNA-1273 vaccine. TCRdb keeps only in-frame clones here, not all; method: immunoSEQ multiplex PCR. The sample has tens of thousands of clones, about 73% seen once. Their antigens are not known. The sequencing used CD4+ T cells from PBMCs cultured with HCoV-NL63 spike peptides, collected after COVID-19 vaccination. All receptors derive from a human donor who received a COVID-19 vaccine.

The chain employs TRBV2 and TRBJ1-1; TRBD1 is a possible D gene (6 bases). The V and J ends lost 8 bases and 4 bases respectively, with 17 bases between them. The CDR3 covers 14 residues. Germline V gene data show CDR1 as SNHLY and CDR2 as FYNNEI. DNA for the CDR3: TGTGCCAGCCTCCCAGGGGTGGGTGTCACTGAAGCTTTCTTT. This codes for CASLPGVGVTEAFF.

The CDR3 DNA is TGTGCCAGCAGTTCTGGGACAGGGGTTGAGCAGTTCTTC. Translated: CASSSGTGVEQFF. The rearrangement joins TRBV12-3 or TRBV12-4 to TRBJ2-1; TRBD1 matches at 10 bases. There are 13 residues in the CDR3. V lost 4 bases and J lost 9; bases outside the gene matches: 3.

This clone was seen only once. The rearrangement links TRBV5-1 to TRBJ2-1, with 12 nucleotides matching TRBD1. Germline V gene lookup returns CDR1 SGHRS and CDR2 YFSETQ. The V gene end was trimmed by 0 bases and the J gene end by 7 bases; junction bases not matched to a gene: 8. The CDR3 contains 17 residues. The CDR3 DNA is TGCGCCAGCAGCTTGGACGTCCCGGGACAGGGGGCAAATGAGCAGTTCTTC. Its translation is CASSLDVPGQGANEQFF.

The chain has TRBV3-1 (or the pseudogene TRBV3-2) and TRBJ2-3; 7 nucleotides agree with TRBD1. Germline CDR1 reads LGHDT; CDR2 reads YNNKEL (reference sequence). The CDR3 sequence is 12 residues long. V lost 2 bases to trimming and J lost 11 bases; unmatched junction nucleotides: 4. The CDR3 is CASSQRDREQYF. The DNA for the CDR3 is TGTGCCAGCAGCCAAAGGGACAGAGAGCAGTATTTT.

This chain uses TRBV27 with TRBJ1-2; D may be TRBD1 (5 bases). This CDR3 has 15 amino acids. CDR1 MNHEY and CDR2 SMNVEV come from the germline V gene (reference sequence). V was pared by 3 bases and J by 4 bases, with 15 bases between. The CDR3 spells CASSFARGVSYGYTF. The CDR3 DNA reads TGTGCCAGCAGTTTCGCAAGAGGGGTTTCCTATGGCTACACCTTC.

CDR3 protein: CASSPGGDRGIYGYTF. The CDR3 DNA is TGTGCCAGCAGCCCCGGGGGCGACAGGGGGATCTATGGCTACACCTTC. This chain connects TRBV3-1 (or the pseudogene TRBV3-2) to TRBJ1-2; 9 bases match TRBD1. V dropped 4 bases and J dropped 4; count of bases not matched to a gene: 10. Germline V gives CDR1 LGHDT, CDR2 YNNKEL (reference sequence). CDR3 length equals 16 residues.

The chain combines TRBV3-1 (or the pseudogene TRBV3-2) with TRBJ2-7, with no clear D. The V gene's germline CDR1 is LGHDT and CDR2 YNNKEL (reference sequence). Trimming took off 0 bases at V and 0 bases at J, with 18 bases between the two ends. This CDR3 has 18 amino acids. DNA for the CDR3: TGTGCCAGCAGCCAAGAACTCCGTACAGTTATGATCTCCTACGAGCAGTACTTC. Translation gives CASSQELRTVMISYEQYF.

This clone was picked up a small number of times. The chain is built from TRBV18 and TRBJ1-3, with a possible D match to TRBD1 (5 bases). The V and J ends lost 2 bases and 4 bases respectively, with 15 bases between them. Germline V gives CDR1 KGHSH, CDR2 LQKENI. CDR3 length: 16 residues. The CDR3 DNA is TGTGCCAGCTCACCAGGCCCCACTGGGGCAGGAAACACCATATATTTT. It yields the protein CASSPGPTGAGNTIYF.

V gene TRBV3-1 (or the pseudogene TRBV3-2) combines with J gene TRBJ2-2; the D is unclear. Trimming shortened V by 5 bases and J by 5 bases, and 9 bases separated the two germline ends. Germline loops: CDR1 LGHDT, CDR2 YNNKEL (reference sequence). The length of the CDR3 is 13 residues. The CDR3 protein is CASSYLWTGELFF. CDR3 coding DNA: TGTGCCAGCAGCTATTTATGGACCGGGGAGCTGTTTTTT.

The V gene is TRBV3-1 (or the pseudogene TRBV3-2), the J gene TRBJ2-7; 7 nucleotides align to TRBD2. CDR3 size: 15 residues. Germline-derived CDR1 and CDR2 are LGHDT and YNNKEL (reference sequence). J gave up 2 bases and V 1 base, and 5 bases lay outside the gene matches. The CDR3: CASSQGLAAAYEQYF. CDR3 in DNA: TGTGCCAGCAGCCAAGGGCTAGCGGCTGCCTACGAGCAGTACTTC.

The V gene is TRBV5-1, the J gene TRBJ2-1, with 10 nucleotides matching TRBD2. CDR1 and CDR2 from the germline V gene are SGHRS and YFSETQ. Trimming cost V 0 bases and J 3 bases; bases outside gene matches: 6. The CDR3 length is 17 residues. CDR3 DNA: TGCGCCAGCAGCTTGGAGAGGTCTAGCGGGAGCTACAATGAGCAGTTCTTC. Its translation: CASSLERSSGSYNEQFF. Based on the CDR3 plus reference TRBV5-1 and TRBJ2-1, the full variable domain is KAGVTQTPRYLIKTRGQQVTLSCSPISGHRSVSWYQQTPGQGLQFLFEYFSETQRNKGNFPGRFSGRQFSNSRSEMNVSTLELGDSALYLCASSLERSSGSYNEQFFGPGTRLTVL.

This chain links TRBV10-2 with TRBJ1-1; TRBD1 agrees at 7 bases. This CDR3 contains 18 residues. After removal of 0 bases from V and 3 bases from J, the junction contained 13 bases not matched to a gene. The germline V gene has CDR1 WSHSY and CDR2 SAAADI. CDR3 nucleotides: TGCGCCAGCAGTGAGTCGAAGTTACAGGGGATTTCGGACACTGAAGCTTTCTTT. Encoded protein: CASSESKLQGISDTEAFF.

This rearrangement joins TRBV3-1 (or the pseudogene TRBV3-2) to TRBJ2-1, with 12 bases that match TRBD2. CDR1 is LGHDT and CDR2 is YNNKEL in the germline V gene (reference sequence). CDR3 length: 19 amino acids. J was trimmed by 3 bases and V by 6 bases; bases with no gene match: 15. The CDR3 DNA is TGTGCCAGCAGACGTCTAGCGGGAGGGGCAGGAAAATACTACAATGAGCAGTTCTTC. Translating it yields CASRRLAGGAGKYYNEQFF.

The V gene is TRBV6-5, the J gene TRBJ2-2; D is perhaps TRBD1 or TRBD2 (6 bases each). V dropped 6 bases and J dropped 6 bases, with 8 bases sitting between them. The CDR3 consists of 12 residues. Germline CDR1 MNHEY, CDR2 SVGAGI. In DNA form, the CDR3 reads TGTGCCAGCAGAGGGGGGTCCGGGGAGCTGTTTTTT. Amino acid sequence: CASRGGSGELFF.

This clone was detected a few times. The chain recombines TRBV9 with TRBJ2-7; D is perhaps TRBD2 (6 bases). Germline-derived CDR1 and CDR2 are SGDLS and YYNGEE. CDR3 size: 13 residues. Trimming pared 4 bases from V and 12 bases from J, leaving 20 bases between. In DNA, the CDR3 is TGTGCCAGCAGCCCTAGGTCGCGGGACCCTCGGTACTTC. Translated: CASSPRSRDPRYF.

The chain recombines TRBV19 with TRBJ2-1; D possibly corresponds to TRBD2 (6 bases). The V gene lost 7 bases and the J gene lost 0 bases, with 13 bases spanning the gap. Germline-derived CDR1 and CDR2 are LNHDA and SQIVND (reference sequence). The CDR3 sequence is 15 residues long. The CDR3 here is CASKSLAHSYNEQFF. CDR3 nucleotide sequence: TGTGCCAGTAAGTCGCTAGCGCACTCCTACAATGAGCAGTTCTTC.

The rearrangement links TRBV5-6 to TRBJ2-7; tentatively, D is TRBD2 (6 bases). Germline V gene data show CDR1 as SGHDT and CDR2 as YYEEEE. The germline V and J ends were trimmed by 1 base and 1 base, with 12 bases remaining between them. This CDR3 is built from 15 residues. CDR3 amino acids: CASSLRFGGSYEQYF. CDR3 DNA sequence: TGTGCCAGCAGCTTGAGGTTCGGGGGATCCTACGAGCAGTACTTC.

Only a few counts were recorded for this clone. The chain combines TRBV5-4 with TRBJ2-7, with D possibly matching TRBD2 (5 bases). CDR3 length: 14 residues. Deletions cut 5 bases from V and 1 base from J, with 13 bases between. Germline V CDR1 and CDR2: SGHNT, YYREEE (reference sequence). The CDR3 here is CASRSGTASYEQYF. The DNA of the CDR3 is TGTGCCAGCAGGTCGGGAACAGCGTCCTACGAGCAGTACTTC.

This chain links TRBV5-6 with TRBJ1-1, with unresolved D. Trimming pared 3 bases from V and 7 bases from J, leaving 10 bases between. The CDR3 length is 12 residues. Germline V gene data show CDR1 as SGHDT and CDR2 as YYEEEE. The chain's CDR3 is CASSYDGSEAFF. The CDR3 DNA reads as TGTGCCAGCAGCTACGACGGAAGTGAAGCTTTCTTT.